This T cell receptor beta chain is from a study of metastatic and nonmetastatic thyroid tumors. Study context: Across peripheral blood and tumor or nodule tissue samples taken from malignant and benign thyroid patients, the repertoires were compared with one another.

Patients were all untreated before their thyroid surgery. In the original analysis: What underpinned the distant-metastasis classifier for papillary thyroid cancer was the set of CDR3 differences across clinicopathological groups. MiXCR was used by TCRdb to re-call the PCR reads. These V and J calls are TCRdb output, not the study's own analysis. The profile covers fewer than 25,000 clones, with 25% appearing a single time and 2.5% to 3.5% taken by the ten largest. The sample holds many counts of this clone. Its antigen remains unidentified. Per germline, CDR1 SGHVS and CDR2 FQNEAQ. This CDR3 spans 15 amino acids. V lost 5 bases and J lost 5; bases outside the gene matches: 8. Findings and limits, study-wide: Malignant thyroid tumors reportedly had TCR beta diversity that was significantly higher than in benign nodules, in blood and tumor.

This clonotype originated in a male donor with papillary thyroid cancer or a benign thyroid nodule (not recorded which). Some clones in this sample may be carry-over from other donors' samples. Sample: blood. The rearrangement uses TRBV7-8 and TRBJ2-5; 10 bases map to TRBD2. CDR3 DNA: TGTGCCAGCAGCGCAAGCGGGGGGGCTTCGGAGACCCAGTACTTC. Residues: CASSASGGASETQYF.